The clone carrying this T cell receptor beta chain is a singleton in its sample. The data were obtained in a study of blood T cell repertoires in COVID-19. Data came from immunoSEQ multiplex PCR; TCRdb stores just in-frame clones and leaves some out. The data contain approximately 250,000 clones, 86% of them singletons. This CDR3 has 15 residues. This clonotype was sampled from a woman in her 70s with COVID-19, enrolled during active disease. The sequenced sample was peripheral blood. This chain links TRBV21-1 with TRBJ1-6; TRBD1, the D gene given by the table, was not confirmed from the DNA. TRBV21-1 counts as a pseudogene. CDR3 bases: TGTGCCAGCAGCAAAGGGGGACAGGGTTGGTCACCCCTCCACTTT. It specifies CASSKGGQGWSPLHF.